What follows describes a single T cell receptor (beta chain). Original methodology: Amplification of reference gene primers was used by the study to estimate nucleated cell counts. Produced via immunoSEQ multiplex PCR; TCRdb's table is partial and in-frame only. V and J calls and clone size are copied from that table; D and trimming were computed from the DNA. The sample yields 310,000 or so clones, around 88% seen once. Trimming removed 7 bases from V and 9 bases from J, with 10 bases in between. This CDR3 contains 10 residues. The germline V gene encodes CDR1 LNHDA and CDR2 SQIVND (reference sequence). The sample belongs to a study of blood T cell repertoires in COVID-19. Study at large: Samples came from the United States, Italy and Spain, spanning acute and convalescent COVID-19.

The receptor comes from a woman between 40 and 55 years old who had recovered from COVID-19. Sample: PBMCs or T cells enriched from blood (not recorded which). The V call is TRBV19, the J call TRBJ2-7, with a weak D call TRBD1 (6 bases). The CDR3 loop is CASTGVSQYF. In DNA, the CDR3 is TGTGCCAGTACAGGGGTTTCGCAGTACTTC.